Here is one T cell receptor beta chain with its context. What it binds is unknown. Some clones are missing from TCRdb's copy, which holds only in-frame ones; the method was immunoSEQ multiplex PCR. Here the sample spans 75,000 to 95,000 clones, 80% to 85% being singletons. This sample was included in a study of T cell clones after liver transplantation. Study at large: Three of eight recipients were HCV-positive; others had non-autoimmune, non-viral indications. Draws occurred before transplant, before withdrawal, and after complete or failed withdrawal. Study-level findings and limits: The donor-reactive repertoire was only partly measurable in two subjects, lacking donor cells. Post-transplant time points were not standardized, so conclusions are preliminary.

Trimming removed 3 bases from V and 3 bases from J; junction bases left unmatched: 5. Germline V gives CDR1 SGHTS, CDR2 YDEGEE. The CDR3 is 14 amino acids. This sequence originates from a human patient who received a liver transplant. Certain T cells may be donor cells from the graft. The V gene is TRBV5-8, the J gene TRBJ2-7, with 8 bases identical to TRBD2. The source was CD4+ T cells from blood, collected 48 to 50 months after liver transplant. CDR3 amino acids: CASSSAGGGYEQYF. The CDR3 region has the DNA TGTGCCAGCAGCTCTGCCGGGGGGGGCTACGAGCAGTACTTC.